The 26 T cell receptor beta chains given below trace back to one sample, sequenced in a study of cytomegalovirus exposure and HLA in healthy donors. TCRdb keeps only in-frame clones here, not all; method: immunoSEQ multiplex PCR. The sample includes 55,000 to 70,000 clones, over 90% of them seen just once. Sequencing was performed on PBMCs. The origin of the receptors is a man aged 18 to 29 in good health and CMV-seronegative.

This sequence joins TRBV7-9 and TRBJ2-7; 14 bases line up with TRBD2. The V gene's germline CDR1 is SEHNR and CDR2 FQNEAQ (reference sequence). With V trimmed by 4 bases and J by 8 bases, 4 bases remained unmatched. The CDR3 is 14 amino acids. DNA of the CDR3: TGTGCCAGCAGCTACGGGACTAGCGGGAGACAGCAGTACTTC. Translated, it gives CASSYGTSGRQQYF.

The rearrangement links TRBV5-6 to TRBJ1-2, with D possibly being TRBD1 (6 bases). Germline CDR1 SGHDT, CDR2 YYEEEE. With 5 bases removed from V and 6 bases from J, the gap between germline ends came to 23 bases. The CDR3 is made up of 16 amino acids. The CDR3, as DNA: TGTGCCAGCAGAAATCCCAAGGGGGTGCAGGGCGATGGCTACACCTTC. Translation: CASRNPKGVQGDGYTF.

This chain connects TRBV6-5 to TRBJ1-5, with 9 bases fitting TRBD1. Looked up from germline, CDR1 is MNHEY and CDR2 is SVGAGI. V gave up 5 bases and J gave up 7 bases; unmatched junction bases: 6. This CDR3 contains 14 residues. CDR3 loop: CASSKTGGDQPQHF. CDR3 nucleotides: TGTGCCAGCAGTAAAACAGGGGGCGACCAGCCCCAGCATTTT.

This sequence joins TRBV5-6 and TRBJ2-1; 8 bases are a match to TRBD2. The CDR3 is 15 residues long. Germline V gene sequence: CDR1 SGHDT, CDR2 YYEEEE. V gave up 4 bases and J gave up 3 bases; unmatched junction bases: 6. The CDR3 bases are TGTGCCAGCAGCGAAGCGGGAGTGGGCTACAATGAGCAGTTCTTC. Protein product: CASSEAGVGYNEQFF.

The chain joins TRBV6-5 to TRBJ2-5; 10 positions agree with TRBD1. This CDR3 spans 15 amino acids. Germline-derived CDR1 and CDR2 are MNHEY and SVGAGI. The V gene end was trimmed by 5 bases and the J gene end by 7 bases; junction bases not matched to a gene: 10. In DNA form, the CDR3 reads TGTGCCAGCAGTCCCCGACAGGGGGCTGCAGGGACCCAGTACTTC. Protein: CASSPRQGAAGTQYF.

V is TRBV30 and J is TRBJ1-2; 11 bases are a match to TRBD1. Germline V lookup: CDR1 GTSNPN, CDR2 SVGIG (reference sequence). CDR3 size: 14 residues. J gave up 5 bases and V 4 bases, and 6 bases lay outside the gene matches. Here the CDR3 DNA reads TGTGCCTGGAAACGCGGGACAGGGGGGTATGGCTACACCTTC. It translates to CAWKRGTGGYGYTF. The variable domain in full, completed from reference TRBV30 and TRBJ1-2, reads SQTIHQWPATLVQPVGSPLSLECTVEGTSNPNLYWYRQAAGRGLQLLFYSVGIGQISSEVPQNLSASRPQDRQFILSSKKLLLSDSGFYLCAWKRGTGGYGYTFGSGTRLTVV.

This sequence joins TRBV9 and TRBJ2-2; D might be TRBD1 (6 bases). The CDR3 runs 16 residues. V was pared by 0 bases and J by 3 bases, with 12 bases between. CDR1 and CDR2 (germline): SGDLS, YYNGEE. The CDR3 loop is CASSVDAGADTGELFF. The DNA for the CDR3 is TGTGCCAGCAGCGTAGATGCAGGGGCGGACACCGGGGAGCTGTTTTTT.

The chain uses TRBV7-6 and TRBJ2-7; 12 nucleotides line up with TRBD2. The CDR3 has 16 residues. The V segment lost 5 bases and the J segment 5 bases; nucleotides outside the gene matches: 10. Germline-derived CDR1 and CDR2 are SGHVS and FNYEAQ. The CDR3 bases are TGTGCCAGCAGCCAGACTAGCGGGAGTGCGATCAACGAGCAGTACTTC. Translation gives CASSQTSGSAINEQYF.

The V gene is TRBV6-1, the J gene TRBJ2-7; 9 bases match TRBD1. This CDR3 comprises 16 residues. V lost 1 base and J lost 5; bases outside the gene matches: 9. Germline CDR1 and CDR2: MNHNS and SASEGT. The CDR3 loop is CASSEVPGQGSHEQYF. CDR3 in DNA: TGTGCCAGCAGTGAAGTCCCGGGACAGGGAAGCCACGAGCAGTACTTC.

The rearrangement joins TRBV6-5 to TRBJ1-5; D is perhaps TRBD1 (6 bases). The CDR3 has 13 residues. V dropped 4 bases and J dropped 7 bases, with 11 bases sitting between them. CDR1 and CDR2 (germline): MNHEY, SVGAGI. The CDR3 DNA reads TGTGCCAGCAGTTTACAACAGGGCCAGCCCCAGCATTTT. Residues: CASSLQQGQPQHF.

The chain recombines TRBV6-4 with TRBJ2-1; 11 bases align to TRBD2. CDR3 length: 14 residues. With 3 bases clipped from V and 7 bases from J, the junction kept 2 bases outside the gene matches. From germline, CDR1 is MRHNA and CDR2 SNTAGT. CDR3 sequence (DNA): TGTGCCAGCAGTGAGATAGCGGGAGGGAATGAGCAGTTCTTC. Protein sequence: CASSEIAGGNEQFF.

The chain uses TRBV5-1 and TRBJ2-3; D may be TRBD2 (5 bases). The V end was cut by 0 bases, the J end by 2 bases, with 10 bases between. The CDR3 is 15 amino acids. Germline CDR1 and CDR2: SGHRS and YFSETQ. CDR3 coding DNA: TGCGCCAGCAGCTTGGCGGTCGGGGTCACAGATACGCAGTATTTT. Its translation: CASSLAVGVTDTQYF.

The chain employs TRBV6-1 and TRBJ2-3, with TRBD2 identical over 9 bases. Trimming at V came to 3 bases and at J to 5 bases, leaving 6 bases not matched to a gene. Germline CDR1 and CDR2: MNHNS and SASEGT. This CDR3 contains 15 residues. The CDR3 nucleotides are TGTGCCAGCAGTGATAGCGGGAGTAAATTAGATACGCAGTATTTT. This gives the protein CASSDSGSKLDTQYF.

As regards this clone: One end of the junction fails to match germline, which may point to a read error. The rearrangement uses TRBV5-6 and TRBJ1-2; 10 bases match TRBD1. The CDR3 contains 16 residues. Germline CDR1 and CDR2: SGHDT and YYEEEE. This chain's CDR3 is CASSLFTTGGIYGHTF. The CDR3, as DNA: TGTGCCAGCAGCCTTTTCACGACAGGGGGCATCTATGGCCACACCTTC. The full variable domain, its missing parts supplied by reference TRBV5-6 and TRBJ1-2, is DAGVTQSPTHLIKTRGQQVTLRCSPKSGHDTVSWYQQALGQGPQFIFQYYEEEERQRGNFPDRFSGHQFPNYSSELNVNALLLGDSALYLCASSLFTTGGIYGHTFGSGTRLTVV.

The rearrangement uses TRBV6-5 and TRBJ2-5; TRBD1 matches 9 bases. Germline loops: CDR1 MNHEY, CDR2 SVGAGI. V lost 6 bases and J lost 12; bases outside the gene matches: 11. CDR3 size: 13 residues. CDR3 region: CASSLLRGQGEYF. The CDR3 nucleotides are TGTGCCAGCAGCCTCCTCAGGGGACAGGGAGAGTACTTC.

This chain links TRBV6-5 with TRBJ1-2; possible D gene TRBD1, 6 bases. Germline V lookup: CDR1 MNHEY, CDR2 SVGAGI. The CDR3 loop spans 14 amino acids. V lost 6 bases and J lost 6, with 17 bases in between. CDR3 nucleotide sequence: TGTGCCAGCAGCCCCTCAACAGGGCGACATGGCTACACCTTC. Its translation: CASSPSTGRHGYTF.

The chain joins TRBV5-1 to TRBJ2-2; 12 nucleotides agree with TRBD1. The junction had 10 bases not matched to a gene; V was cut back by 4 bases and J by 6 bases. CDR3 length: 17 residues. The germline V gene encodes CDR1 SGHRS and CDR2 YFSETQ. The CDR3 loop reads CASSPNRDRGRPGELFF. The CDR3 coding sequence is TGCGCCAGCAGCCCGAATAGGGACAGGGGGCGGCCCGGGGAGCTGTTTTTT.

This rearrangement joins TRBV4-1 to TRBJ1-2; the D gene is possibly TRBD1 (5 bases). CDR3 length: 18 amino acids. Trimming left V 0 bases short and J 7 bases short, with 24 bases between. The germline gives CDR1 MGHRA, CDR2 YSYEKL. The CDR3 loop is CASSQDNQGGIKIGGYTF. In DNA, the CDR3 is TGCGCCAGCAGCCAAGATAACCAGGGAGGTATTAAGATCGGTGGCTACACCTTC.

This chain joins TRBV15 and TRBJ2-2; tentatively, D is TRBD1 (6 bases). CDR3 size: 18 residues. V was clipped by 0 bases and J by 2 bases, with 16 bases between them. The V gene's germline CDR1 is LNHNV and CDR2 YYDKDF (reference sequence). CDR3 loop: CATSREAPSQGNTGELFF. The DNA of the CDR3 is TGTGCCACCAGCAGAGAGGCTCCCTCACAGGGTAACACCGGGGAGCTGTTTTTT.

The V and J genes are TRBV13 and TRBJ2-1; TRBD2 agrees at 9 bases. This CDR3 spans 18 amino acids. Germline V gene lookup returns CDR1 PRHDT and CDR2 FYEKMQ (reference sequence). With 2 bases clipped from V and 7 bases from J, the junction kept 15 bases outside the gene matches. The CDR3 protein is CASSLLAGGRAGPNEQFF. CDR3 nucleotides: TGTGCCAGCAGCTTACTCGCGGGCGGGAGGGCAGGTCCTAATGAGCAGTTCTTC.

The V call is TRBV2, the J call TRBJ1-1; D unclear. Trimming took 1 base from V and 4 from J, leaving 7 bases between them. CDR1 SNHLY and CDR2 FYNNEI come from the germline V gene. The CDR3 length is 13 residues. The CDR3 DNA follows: TGTGCCAGCAGTGAAGGTGGGAGCACTGAAGCTTTCTTT. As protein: CASSEGGSTEAFF.

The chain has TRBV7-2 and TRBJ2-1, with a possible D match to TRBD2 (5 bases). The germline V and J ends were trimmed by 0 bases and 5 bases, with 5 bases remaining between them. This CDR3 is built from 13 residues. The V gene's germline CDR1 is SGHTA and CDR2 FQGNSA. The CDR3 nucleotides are TGTGCCAGCAGCTTAGCGCGGGACAATGAGCAGTTCTTC. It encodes CASSLARDNEQFF.

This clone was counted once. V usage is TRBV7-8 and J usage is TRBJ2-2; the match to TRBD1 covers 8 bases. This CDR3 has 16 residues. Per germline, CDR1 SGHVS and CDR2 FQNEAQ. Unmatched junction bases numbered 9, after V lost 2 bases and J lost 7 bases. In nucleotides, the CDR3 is TGTGCCAGCAGCTTAATACCCAGGGGGCTCGGCGGGGAGCTGTTTTTT. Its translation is CASSLIPRGLGGELFF.

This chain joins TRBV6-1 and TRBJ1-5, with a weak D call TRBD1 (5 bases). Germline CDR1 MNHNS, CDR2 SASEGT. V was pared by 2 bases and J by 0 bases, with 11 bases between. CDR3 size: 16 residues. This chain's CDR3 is CASSEQGLNSNQPQHF. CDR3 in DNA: TGTGCCAGCAGTGAACAGGGTTTAAATAGCAATCAGCCCCAGCATTTT.

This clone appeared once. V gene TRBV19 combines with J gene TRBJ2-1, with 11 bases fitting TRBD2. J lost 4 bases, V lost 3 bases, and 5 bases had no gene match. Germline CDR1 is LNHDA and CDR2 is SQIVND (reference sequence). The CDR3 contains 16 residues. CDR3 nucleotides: TGTGCCAGTAGTATCAGCCTAGCGGGAGGATACAATGAGCAGTTCTTC. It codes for CASSISLAGGYNEQFF. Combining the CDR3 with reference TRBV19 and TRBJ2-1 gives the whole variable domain DGGITQSPKYLFRKEGQNVTLSCEQNLNHDAMYWYRQDPGQGLRLIYYSQIVNDFQKGDIAEGYSVSREKKESFPLTVTSAQKNPTAFYLCASSISLAGGYNEQFFGPGTRLTVL.

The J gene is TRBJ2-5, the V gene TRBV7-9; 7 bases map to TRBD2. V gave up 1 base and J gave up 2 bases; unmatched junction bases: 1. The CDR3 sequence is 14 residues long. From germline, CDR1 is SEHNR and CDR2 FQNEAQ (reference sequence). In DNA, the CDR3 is TGTGCCAGCAGCTTAGGCGGGGGACAAGAGACCCAGTACTTC. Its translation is CASSLGGGQETQYF. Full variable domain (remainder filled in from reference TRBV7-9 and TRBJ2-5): DTGVSQNPRHKITKRGQNVTFRCDPISEHNRLYWYRQTLGQGPEFLTYFQNEAQLEKSRLLSDRFSAERPKGSFSTLEIQRTEQGDSAMYLCASSLGGGQETQYFGPGTRLLVL.